This T cell receptor (beta chain) was documented in a study of blood T cell repertoires in COVID-19 (dated by TCRdb to between 2020 and 2021). Regarding the complete study: Samples from collaborators originated in the United States, Italy and Spain and spanned both the acute and convalescent phases of COVID-19. The prospective study material was composed of cDNA or gDNA derived from T cells, B-cell-depleted T cells, or PBMCs. Subjects who had been exposed to COVID-19, were actively infected with it, or had recovered from it provided the deeply sampled blood TCRbeta repertoires that made up the dataset. The repertoires were released in a freely available public database intended as a resource for research on the immune response to SARS-CoV-2. The samples were drawn from the first 160 participants of the ongoing ImmuneRACE study and from about 1,200 subjects provided by 6 global collaborators. Sample metadata almost always included a de-identified subject ID, COVID-19 status, age in years and sex. Where available, HLA class I and class II types were taken from metadata supplied by the sample provider and were not determined by assay-based typing.

TCRbeta CDR3 regions were amplified from genomic DNA using the immunoSEQ Assay, a bias-controlled multiplex PCR. Regarding the original processing steps: Nucleated cell counts per sample were estimated from amplification of reference gene primers within the assay. To quantify the absolute abundance of each unique TCRbeta CDR3 rearrangement, sequence reads were collapsed and filtered. Productive Simpson clonality was computed per sample as the square root of Simpson's diversity index over productive rearrangements. This is the immuneACCESS table as TCRdb keeps it, with only in-frame sequences that have V and J called. A part of the clones is gone; compared with another copy, unresolved V genes explain less than half, and the rest is unexplained. The DNA was the basis for D and trimming; V, J and clone size are from that table. The sample contains fewer than 350,000 clones, around 90% of them found a single time. In total, the top ten clones hold 6% to 6.5% of the sample.

About this clone: The antigen it recognizes is unknown. One base away there is no much larger clone; base qualities are not given.

Broader findings and caveats from the paper: The amount of clinical and demographic metadata varied by source and participant and was provided uncurated.

Participants in the prospective study were aged about 18 to 90 years, lived in 20 to 25 United States geographic areas, and enrolled through a virtual design. In the prospective study, cohorts were assigned on the basis of participant-reported clinical history obtained from a screening survey and a study questionnaire. Recovered participants in ImmuneRACE Cohort 3 were defined by two consecutive negative NP/OP PCR tests, clearance by a healthcare professional, or resolution of symptoms. Each participant in the prospective study had whole blood, serum and a nasopharyngeal or oropharyngeal swab collected by mobile phlebotomists. Prospective study participants could optionally give additional blood draws and questionnaires over an approximately two-month period. Blood samples from the prospective study were shipped frozen or at room temperature prior to DNA extraction. From the cysteine up to the phenylalanine, the CDR3 has a length of 12 residues. Here the CDR3 DNA is all that survives: 36 bases in frame from base 1. V gives up 1 base and J gives up 7 bases, and the segment between their germline ends measures 4 bases. The germline V gene (reference sequence) provides CDR1 LGHDT and CDR2 YNNKEL.

The sequence links TRBV3-1 (or the pseudogene TRBV3-2) to TRBJ1-4, with the D gene not clear enough to name. The specimen sequenced was PBMCs or T cells enriched from blood (not recorded which). This clonotype was sampled from a woman in her forties who had recovered from COVID-19. The CDR3 here reads CASSQVLEKLFF. The nucleotides read TGTGCCAGCAGCCAAGTACTTGAAAAACTGTTTTTT.